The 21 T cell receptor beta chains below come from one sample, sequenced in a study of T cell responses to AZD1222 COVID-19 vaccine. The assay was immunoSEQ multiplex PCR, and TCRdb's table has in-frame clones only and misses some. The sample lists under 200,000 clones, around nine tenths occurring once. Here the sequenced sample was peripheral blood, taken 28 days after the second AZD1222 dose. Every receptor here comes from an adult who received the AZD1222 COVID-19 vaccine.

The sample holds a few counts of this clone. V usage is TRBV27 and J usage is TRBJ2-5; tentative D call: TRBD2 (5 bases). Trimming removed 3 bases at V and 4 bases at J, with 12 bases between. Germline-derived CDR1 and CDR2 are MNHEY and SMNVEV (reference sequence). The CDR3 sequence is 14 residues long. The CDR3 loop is CASSFRGKLETQYF. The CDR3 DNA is TGTGCCAGCAGTTTTAGAGGGAAGCTAGAGACCCAGTACTTC.

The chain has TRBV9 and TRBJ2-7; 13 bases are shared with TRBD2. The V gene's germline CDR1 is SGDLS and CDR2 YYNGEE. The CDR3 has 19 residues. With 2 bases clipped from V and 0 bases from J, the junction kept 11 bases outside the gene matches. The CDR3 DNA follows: TGTGCCAGCAGCGTCGAAACTAGCGGGGGGGCCAGGGTCTCCTACGAGCAGTACTTC. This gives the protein CASSVETSGGARVSYEQYF.

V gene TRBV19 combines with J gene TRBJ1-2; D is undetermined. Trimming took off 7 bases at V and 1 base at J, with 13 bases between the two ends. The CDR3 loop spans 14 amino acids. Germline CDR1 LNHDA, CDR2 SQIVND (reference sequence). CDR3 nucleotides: TGTGCCAGTAACCCGGACGGGAGTAACTATGGCTACACCTTC. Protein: CASNPDGSNYGYTF.

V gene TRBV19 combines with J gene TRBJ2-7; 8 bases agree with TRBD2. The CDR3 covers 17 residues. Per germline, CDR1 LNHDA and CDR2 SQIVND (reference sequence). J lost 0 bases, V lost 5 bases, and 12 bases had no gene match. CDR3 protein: CASSPPVGRGDSYEQYF. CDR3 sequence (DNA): TGTGCCAGTAGTCCACCGGTGGGGCGGGGGGACTCCTACGAGCAGTACTTC.

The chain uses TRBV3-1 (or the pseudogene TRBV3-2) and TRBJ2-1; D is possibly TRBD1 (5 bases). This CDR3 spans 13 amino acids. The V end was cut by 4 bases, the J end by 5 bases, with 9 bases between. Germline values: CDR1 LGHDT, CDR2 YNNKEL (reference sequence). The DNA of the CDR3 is TGTGCCAGCAGCCCCGGACATCACAATGAGCAGTTCTTC. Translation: CASSPGHHNEQFF.

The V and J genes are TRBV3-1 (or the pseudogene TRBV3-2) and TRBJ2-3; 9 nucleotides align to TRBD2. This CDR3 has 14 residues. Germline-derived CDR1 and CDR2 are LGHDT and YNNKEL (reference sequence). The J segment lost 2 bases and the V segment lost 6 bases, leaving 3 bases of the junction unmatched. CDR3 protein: CASRGGLATDTQYF. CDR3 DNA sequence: TGTGCCAGCAGAGGGGGACTAGCCACAGATACGCAGTATTTT.

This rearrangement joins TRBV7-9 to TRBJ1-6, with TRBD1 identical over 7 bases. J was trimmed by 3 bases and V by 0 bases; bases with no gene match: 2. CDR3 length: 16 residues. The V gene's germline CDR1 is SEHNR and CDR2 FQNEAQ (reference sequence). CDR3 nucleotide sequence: TGTGCCAGCAGCTTAGCCCAGGGGGGCTATAATTCACCCCTCCACTTT. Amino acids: CASSLAQGGYNSPLHF.

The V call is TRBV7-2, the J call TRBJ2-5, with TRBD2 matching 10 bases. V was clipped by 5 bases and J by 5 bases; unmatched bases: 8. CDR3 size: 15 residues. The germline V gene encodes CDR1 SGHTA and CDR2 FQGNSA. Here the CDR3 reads CASSNKRGGYETQYF. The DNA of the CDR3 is TGTGCCAGCAGCAACAAGCGGGGGGGCTATGAGACCCAGTACTTC.

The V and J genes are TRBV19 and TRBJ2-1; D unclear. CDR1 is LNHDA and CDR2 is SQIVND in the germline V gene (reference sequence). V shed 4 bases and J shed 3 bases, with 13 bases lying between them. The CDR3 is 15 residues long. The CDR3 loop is CASSTAMGDYNEQFF. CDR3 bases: TGTGCCAGTAGTACAGCAATGGGCGACTACAATGAGCAGTTCTTC.

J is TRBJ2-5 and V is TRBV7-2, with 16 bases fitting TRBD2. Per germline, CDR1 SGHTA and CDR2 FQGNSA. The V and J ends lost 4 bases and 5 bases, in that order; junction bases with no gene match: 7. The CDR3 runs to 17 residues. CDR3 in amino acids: CASSWTGTSGGAETQYF. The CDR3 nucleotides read TGTGCCAGCAGCTGGACCGGGACTAGCGGGGGGGCGGAGACCCAGTACTTC.

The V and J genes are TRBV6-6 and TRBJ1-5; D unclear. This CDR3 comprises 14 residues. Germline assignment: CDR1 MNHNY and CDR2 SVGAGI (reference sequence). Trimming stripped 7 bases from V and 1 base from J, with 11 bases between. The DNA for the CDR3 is TGTGCCAGCACCTACGGAGGGAGCAATCAGCCCCAGCATTTT. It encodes CASTYGGSNQPQHF.

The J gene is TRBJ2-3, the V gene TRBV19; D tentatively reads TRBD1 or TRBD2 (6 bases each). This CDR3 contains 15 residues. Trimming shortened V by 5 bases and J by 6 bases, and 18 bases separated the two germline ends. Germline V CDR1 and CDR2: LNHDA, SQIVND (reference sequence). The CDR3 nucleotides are TGTGCCAGTAGTGGTGGGAACGGGGGCCGGGATACGCAGTATTTT. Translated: CASSGGNGGRDTQYF.

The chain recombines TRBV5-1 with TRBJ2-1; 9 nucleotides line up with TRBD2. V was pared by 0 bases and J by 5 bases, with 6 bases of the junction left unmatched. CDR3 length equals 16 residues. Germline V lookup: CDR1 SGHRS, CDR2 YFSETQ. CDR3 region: CASSLAPGLANNEQFF. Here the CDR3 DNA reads TGCGCCAGCAGCTTGGCCCCGGGACTAGCAAACAATGAGCAGTTCTTC.

In nucleotides, the CDR3 is TGCGCCAGCAGCCAACCGATAGGATCGAACACTGAAGCTTTCTTT. It codes for CASSQPIGSNTEAFF. The rearrangement uses TRBV4-1 and TRBJ1-1; D unresolved. V was pared by 2 bases and J by 1 base, with 11 bases between. Germline assignment: CDR1 MGHRA and CDR2 YSYEKL. This CDR3 has 15 residues.

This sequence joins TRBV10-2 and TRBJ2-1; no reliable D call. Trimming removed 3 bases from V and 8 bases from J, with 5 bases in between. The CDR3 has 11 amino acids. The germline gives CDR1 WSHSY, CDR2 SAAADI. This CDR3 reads CASSDIDEQFF. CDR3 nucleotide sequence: TGCGCCAGCAGTGATATCGATGAGCAGTTCTTC.

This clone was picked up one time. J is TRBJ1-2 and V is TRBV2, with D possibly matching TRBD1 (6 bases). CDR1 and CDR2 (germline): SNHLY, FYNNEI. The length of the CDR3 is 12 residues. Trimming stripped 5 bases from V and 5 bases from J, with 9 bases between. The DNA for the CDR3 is TGTGCCAGCAGTCTCAGGGGATATGGCTACACCTTC. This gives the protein CASSLRGYGYTF.

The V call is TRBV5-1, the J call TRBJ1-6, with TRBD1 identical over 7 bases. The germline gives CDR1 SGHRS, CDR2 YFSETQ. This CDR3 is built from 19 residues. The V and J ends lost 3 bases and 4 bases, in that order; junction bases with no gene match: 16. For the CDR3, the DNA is TGCGCCAGCAGCTCGGGACAGCCAAATTTGATCGCGTATAATTCACCCCTCCACTTT. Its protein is CASSSGQPNLIAYNSPLHF.

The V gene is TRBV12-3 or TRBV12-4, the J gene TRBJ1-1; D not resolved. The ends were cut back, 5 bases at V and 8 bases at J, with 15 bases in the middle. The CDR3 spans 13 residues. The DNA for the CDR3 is TGTGCCAGCAGTATGGCGGACCCGCGAGAAGCTTTCTTT. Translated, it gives CASSMADPREAFF.

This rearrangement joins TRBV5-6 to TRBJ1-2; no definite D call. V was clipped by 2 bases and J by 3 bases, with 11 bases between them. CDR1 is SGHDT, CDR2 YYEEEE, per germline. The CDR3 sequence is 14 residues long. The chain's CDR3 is CASSFGTGDYGYTF. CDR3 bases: TGTGCCAGCAGCTTTGGCACTGGAGACTATGGCTACACCTTC.

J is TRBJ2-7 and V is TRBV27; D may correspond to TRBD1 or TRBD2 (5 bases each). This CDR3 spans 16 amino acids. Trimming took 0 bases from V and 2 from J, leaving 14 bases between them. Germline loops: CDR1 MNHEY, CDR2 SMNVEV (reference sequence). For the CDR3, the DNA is TGTGCCAGCAGTTTATCGATCGGGGCGGGTCCCTACGAGCAGTACTTC. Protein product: CASSLSIGAGPYEQYF.

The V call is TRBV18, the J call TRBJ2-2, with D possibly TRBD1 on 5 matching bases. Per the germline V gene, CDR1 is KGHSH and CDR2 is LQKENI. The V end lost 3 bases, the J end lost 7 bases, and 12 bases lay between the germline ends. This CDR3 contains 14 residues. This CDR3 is CASSPIRVGGELFF. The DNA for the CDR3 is TGTGCCAGCTCACCCATCAGGGTGGGCGGGGAGCTGTTTTTT.